This entry lists 30 T cell receptor beta chains sequenced from one sample in a study of T cells after yellow fever vaccination. TCRdb analysed the 5' RACE reads with MiXCR anew, one entry per CDR3 protein. There are 320,000 or so distinct CDR3 sequences in the sample; approximately 8% occur only once, and 15% to 20% lies in the top ten. Source: PBMCs, taken roughly 45 days after the first yellow fever vaccination. The receptor source for this set is a man younger than 30 who received the YFV17D yellow fever vaccine.

This clonotype has only a few counts. This chain joins TRBV7-2 and TRBJ1-2, with D tentatively TRBD1 (5 bases). The CDR3 covers 14 residues. CDR1 and CDR2 (germline): SGHTA, FQGNSA. V lost 5 bases and J 2 bases, leaving 12 bases between the germline ends. The DNA of the CDR3 is TGTGCCAGCAGCCCGGGACGGGGAAACTATGGCTACACCTTC. It yields the protein CASSPGRGNYGYTF.

This clonotype has only a few counts. The chain carries TRBV7-3 and TRBJ1-1; a weak D match, TRBD1 (6 bases). The CDR3 loop spans 13 amino acids. Trimming cost V 5 bases and J 1 base, with 8 bases left between them. CDR1 is SGHTA, CDR2 FQGTGA, per germline. CDR3 DNA: TGTGCCAGCAGCACAGGGACGAACACTGAAGCTTTCTTT. It encodes CASSTGTNTEAFF.

This clonotype was seen more than once but under ten times. V is TRBV4-2 and J is TRBJ1-6; possible D gene TRBD1, 6 bases. Germline-derived CDR1 and CDR2 are LGHNA and YNFKEQ. The CDR3 runs to 18 residues. Trimming took 6 bases from V and 7 from J, leaving 25 bases between them. CDR3 region: CASSQPTEGGQINSPLHF. The CDR3 coding sequence is TGTGCCAGCAGTCAACCCACGGAGGGGGGACAAATAAATTCACCCCTCCACTTT.

In this sample, this clonotype turned up a few times. The rearrangement joins TRBV12-3 or TRBV12-4 to TRBJ1-3, with 9 positions matching TRBD1. The length of the CDR3 is 16 residues. The V and J ends lost 1 base and 0 bases, in that order; junction bases with no gene match: 1. The CDR3: CASSLETGGSGNTIYF. CDR3 sequence (DNA): TGTGCCAGCAGTTTAGAGACAGGGGGCTCTGGAAACACCATATATTTT.

This chain links TRBV12-3 or TRBV12-4 with TRBJ2-2; D is possibly TRBD1 (5 bases). V lost 7 bases to trimming and J lost 1 base, with 13 bases between them. The CDR3 runs to 15 residues. CDR3 protein: CASTHRQGNTGELFF. CDR3 in DNA: TGTGCCAGCACTCATAGGCAGGGGAACACCGGGGAGCTGTTTTTT.

This clonotype was observed a handful of times. J is TRBJ1-1 and V is TRBV7-2; D ambiguous. The CDR3 spans 14 residues. The germline V and J ends were trimmed by 6 bases and 6 bases, with 17 bases remaining between them. The germline V gene has CDR1 SGHTA and CDR2 FQGNSA. CDR3 bases: TGTGCCAGCAGTGGCGAGGTTATGATCGCTGAAGCTTTCTTT. Encoded protein: CASSGEVMIAEAFF.

This clonotype appeared a few times. The chain is built from TRBV7-9 and TRBJ2-5; TRBD2 matches at 8 bases. With 11 bases clipped from V and 1 base from J, the junction kept 12 bases outside the gene matches. The CDR3 consists of 15 residues. The germline V gene encodes CDR1 SEHNR and CDR2 FQNEAQ (reference sequence). The CDR3 loop is CAGGALGGVQETQYF. The CDR3 DNA is TGTGCCGGGGGTGCCCTCGGGGGGGTCCAAGAGACCCAGTACTTC.

The chain couples TRBV4-3 to TRBJ2-1; 11 positions agree with TRBD2. Germline V CDR1 and CDR2: LGHNA, YSLEER. V was pared by 5 bases and J by 12 bases, with 6 bases of the junction left unmatched. This CDR3 is 13 amino acids long. The CDR3 region has the DNA TGCGCCAGCAGCTCTCTAGCGGGGGGACTGCAGTTCTTC. This gives the protein CASSSLAGGLQFF.

This clonotype was detected a few times. The gene calls are TRBV2 and TRBJ2-3, with 7 bases that match TRBD2. The CDR3 is 16 residues long. With 5 bases clipped from V and 5 bases from J, the junction kept 13 bases outside the gene matches. Looked up from germline, CDR1 is SNHLY and CDR2 is FYNNEI. CDR3: CASSTPGWGGRDTQYF. As DNA, the CDR3 is TGTGCCAGCAGTACCCCGGGGTGGGGGGGAAGAGATACGCAGTATTTT.

This clonotype was seen more than once but under ten times. The genes are TRBV12-3 or TRBV12-4 and TRBJ2-1; 9 nucleotides line up with TRBD1. V lost 5 bases to trimming and J lost 7 bases; unmatched junction nucleotides: 12. The CDR3 runs to 16 residues. The CDR3 region is CASSPPRDRVGNEQFF. In DNA form, the CDR3 reads TGTGCCAGCAGTCCACCCCGGGACAGGGTTGGTAATGAGCAGTTCTTC.

As to this clonotype: This may be a read error, as it is one base from a much larger clone. V usage is TRBV2 and J usage is TRBJ2-5; D may correspond to TRBD1 or TRBD2 (6 bases each). Germline V gives CDR1 SNHLY, CDR2 FYNNEI. The CDR3 extends over 15 amino acids. The CDR3 spells CASKGGSTQFETEYF. The CDR3 DNA reads as TGTGCCAGCAAGGGGGGATCGACCCAATTTGAGACCGAGTACTTC.

J is TRBJ2-3 and V is TRBV4-2, with a possible D match to TRBD2 (7 bases). In germline, CDR1 is LGHNA, CDR2 YNFKEQ. This CDR3 spans 17 amino acids. V shed 0 bases and J shed 4 bases, with 17 bases lying between them. The CDR3: CASSQDLRGGGSDTQYF. In nucleotides, the CDR3 is TGTGCCAGCAGCCAAGATCTGAGGGGGGGGGGTTCAGATACGCAGTATTTT.

The gene calls are TRBV4-3 and TRBJ1-1; D is undetermined. Germline CDR1 LGHNA, CDR2 YSLEER. V was shortened by 3 bases and J by 0 bases, with 11 bases between the two germline ends. CDR3 length equals 15 residues. CDR3 in amino acids: CASSQAHTVNTEAFF. The CDR3 nucleotides read TGCGCCAGCAGCCAGGCACACACAGTGAACACTGAAGCTTTCTTT.

In its sample, this clonotype was seen a few times. The chain links TRBV6-5 to TRBJ2-7; a possible D gene is TRBD2 (6 bases). With 7 bases removed from V and 6 bases from J, the gap between germline ends came to 19 bases. Germline V gives CDR1 MNHEY, CDR2 SVGAGI. The CDR3 contains 14 residues. The CDR3 DNA is TGTGCCAGCACTTCACGGCTCTCCGGGGGCGAGCAGTACTTC. Protein: CASTSRLSGGEQYF.

This rearrangement joins TRBV7-3 to TRBJ2-1, with a possible D match to TRBD2 (6 bases). V was trimmed by 1 base and J by 2 bases, leaving 12 bases between them. The CDR3 is made up of 16 amino acids. Germline CDR1 reads SGHTA; CDR2 reads FQGTGA. The CDR3 DNA reads TGTGCCAGCAGCTTAAGGGCAGGAGGGACCTACAATGAGCAGTTCTTC. Translation gives CASSLRAGGTYNEQFF. The full variable domain, its missing parts supplied by reference TRBV7-3 and TRBJ2-1, is GAGVSQTPSNKVTEKGKYVELRCDPISGHTALYWYRQSLGQGPEFLIYFQGTGAADDSGLPNDRFFAVRPEGSVSTLKIQRTERGDSAVYLCASSLRAGGTYNEQFFGPGTRLTVL.

The chain carries TRBV7-9 and TRBJ1-1, with D possibly being TRBD1 (5 bases). This CDR3 comprises 15 residues. Trimming shortened V by 1 base and J by 1 base, and 10 bases separated the two germline ends. The V gene's germline CDR1 is SEHNR and CDR2 FQNEAQ (reference sequence). For the CDR3, the DNA is TGTGCCAGCAGCTTAGTTGGGACCCCGAACACTGAAGCTTTCTTT. It codes for CASSLVGTPNTEAFF.

This clonotype was observed at least ten times. The genes are TRBV10-3 and TRBJ2-3, with 10 bases that match TRBD1. This CDR3 contains 15 residues. The ends lost 6 bases at V and 1 base at J; junction bases unmatched: 4. Germline lookup yields CDR1 ENHRY and CDR2 SYGVKD. The CDR3 region is CAIRGDRGRTDTQYF. DNA for the CDR3: TGTGCCATCAGGGGAGACAGGGGGCGCACAGATACGCAGTATTTT.

This clonotype was seen repeatedly, ten times or more. The CDR3 loop reads CASSPTGLDEQFF. Written as DNA, the CDR3 is TGTGCCAGCAGCCCGACCGGGTTGGATGAGCAGTTCTTC. The chain couples TRBV7-7 to TRBJ2-1; no definite D call. Germline-derived CDR1 and CDR2 are SSHAT and FNYEAQ (reference sequence). The CDR3 is made up of 13 amino acids. Trimming left V 5 bases short and J 8 bases short, with 13 bases between.

V gene TRBV5-1 combines with J gene TRBJ1-6; a possible D gene is TRBD1 (6 bases). V lost 0 bases and J 4 bases, leaving 11 bases between the germline ends. The CDR3 loop spans 16 amino acids. CDR1 and CDR2 from the germline V gene are SGHRS and YFSETQ. The CDR3 loop is CASSLGDRQYNSPLHF. The CDR3 nucleotides are TGCGCCAGCAGCTTGGGAGACAGGCAATATAATTCACCCCTCCACTTT.

This clonotype was seen only a few times. This chain joins TRBV6-2 or TRBV6-3 and TRBJ2-1; D gene ambiguous. Per the germline V gene, CDR1 is MNHEY and CDR2 is SVGEGT. The CDR3 covers 20 residues. V gave up 0 bases and J gave up 0 bases, with 21 bases separating them. CDR3 region: CASSYSIGPSRLSSYNEQFF. CDR3 sequence (DNA): TGTGCCAGCAGTTACTCGATAGGCCCGTCGAGGCTGAGCTCCTACAATGAGCAGTTCTTC.

This chain links TRBV7-2 with TRBJ1-2, with TRBD1 matching over 7 bases. CDR3 length: 14 residues. Germline V gives CDR1 SGHTA, CDR2 FQGNSA. V lost 4 bases to trimming and J lost 9 bases; unmatched junction nucleotides: 11. The CDR3 sequence: CASSSSDRPGSYTF. For the CDR3, the DNA is TGTGCCAGCAGCTCGTCGGACAGGCCGGGAAGCTACACCTTC. Variable domain in full (rest from reference TRBV7-2 and TRBJ1-2): GAGVSQSPSNKVTEKGKDVELRCDPISGHTALYWYRQSLGQGLEFLIYFQGNSAPDKSGLPSDRFSAERTGGSVSTLTIQRTQQEDSAVYLCASSSSDRPGSYTFGSGTRLTVV.

There are many counts of this clonotype. The chain employs TRBV12-3 or TRBV12-4 and TRBJ2-4, with TRBD1 identical over 7 bases. The CDR3 has 15 residues. The ends lost 4 bases at V and 3 bases at J; junction bases unmatched: 6. The CDR3 nucleotides read TGTGCCAGCAGTTCGGACAGGACGGTCAAAAACATTCAGTACTTC. It codes for CASSSDRTVKNIQYF.

This clonotype showed up just a few times. The CDR3 sequence: CASSLGGQGSNQPQHF. In DNA form, the CDR3 reads TGTGCCAGCAGTTTAGGGGGGCAGGGAAGCAATCAGCCCCAGCATTTT. V usage is TRBV12-3 or TRBV12-4 and J usage is TRBJ1-5; the D gene is possibly TRBD1 (6 bases). The CDR3 contains 16 residues. The V and J ends lost 1 base and 1 base respectively, with 11 bases between them.

This clonotype showed up just a few times. This sequence joins TRBV5-1 and TRBJ2-2; TRBD1 matches 12 bases. J lost 4 bases, V lost 7 bases, and 11 bases had no gene match. The CDR3 is made up of 17 amino acids. CDR1 SGHRS and CDR2 YFSETQ come from the germline V gene. The CDR3, as DNA: TGCGCCAGCTATCGCGCCGGGACAGGGGGCATCACCGGGGAGCTGTTTTTT. This translates into CASYRAGTGGITGELFF.

The chain carries TRBV5-1 and TRBJ2-2; tentative D call: TRBD2 (6 bases). The ends were cut back, 4 bases at V and 0 bases at J, with 19 bases in the middle. Germline CDR1 reads SGHRS; CDR2 reads YFSETQ. This CDR3 is 18 amino acids long. The CDR3 nucleotides read TGCGCCAGCAGCGGTCGAGGCGGGGCGCCGGCGAACACCGGGGAGCTGTTTTTT. Its protein is CASSGRGGAPANTGELFF.

This clonotype was counted a few times. The rearrangement joins TRBV5-4 to TRBJ2-1, with TRBD1 identical over 11 bases. Per the germline V gene, CDR1 is SGHNT and CDR2 is YYREEE (reference sequence). Trimming at V came to 0 bases and at J to 4 bases, leaving 6 bases not matched to a gene. The CDR3 covers 17 residues. Here the CDR3 reads CASSLGPDRGPYNEQFF. CDR3 sequence (DNA): TGTGCCAGCAGCTTGGGGCCGGACAGGGGGCCTTACAATGAGCAGTTCTTC.

The sample holds a few counts of this clonotype. CDR3 loop: CASSLLVGSDTQYF. The CDR3 DNA sequence: TGTGCCAGCAGTTTACTAGTGGGGTCGGATACGCAGTATTTT. This chain joins TRBV12-3 or TRBV12-4 and TRBJ2-3; D is unclear. This CDR3 has 14 residues. The V end lost 2 bases, the J end lost 6 bases, and 12 bases lay between the germline ends.

The chain couples TRBV7-8 to TRBJ2-2; D unclear. The germline V and J ends were trimmed by 1 base and 4 bases, with 10 bases remaining between them. The CDR3 contains 15 residues. CDR1 is SGHVS and CDR2 is FQNEAQ in the germline V gene. CDR3 amino acids: CASSLGWGGTGELFF. CDR3 DNA sequence: TGTGCCAGCAGCTTAGGATGGGGTGGCACCGGGGAGCTGTTTTTT.

This rearrangement joins TRBV12-3 or TRBV12-4 to TRBJ1-1; D is uncertain. V shed 6 bases and J shed 2 bases, with 10 bases lying between them. This CDR3 has 13 residues. The CDR3 protein is CASRLGENTEAFF. The CDR3 coding sequence is TGTGCCAGCAGACTTGGCGAAAACACTGAAGCTTTCTTT.

The J gene is TRBJ1-5, the V gene TRBV6-1; D call uncertain. V lost 6 bases to trimming and J lost 6 bases, with 15 bases between them. Germline CDR1 MNHNS, CDR2 SASEGT. This CDR3 region has 14 residues. CDR3 loop: CASSPSDPLQPQHF. Here the CDR3 DNA reads TGTGCCAGCAGCCCCAGTGACCCCCTTCAGCCCCAGCATTTT.